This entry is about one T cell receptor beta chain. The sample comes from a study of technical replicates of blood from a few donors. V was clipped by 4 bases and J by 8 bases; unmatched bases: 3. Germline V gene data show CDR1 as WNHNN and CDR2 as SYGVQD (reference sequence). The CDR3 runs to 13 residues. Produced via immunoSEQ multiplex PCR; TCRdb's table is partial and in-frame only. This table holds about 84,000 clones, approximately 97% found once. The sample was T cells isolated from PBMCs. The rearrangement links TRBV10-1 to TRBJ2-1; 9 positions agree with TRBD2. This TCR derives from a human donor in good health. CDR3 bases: TGCGCCAGCAGTGCGACTAGCGGTTATGAGCAGTTCTTC. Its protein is CASSATSGYEQFF.